This T cell receptor (beta chain) was captured by sequencing in a study of molecular identifiers for immune sequencing clone quantification. Germline V gives CDR1 KGHDR, CDR2 SFDVKD. CDR3 length equals 16 residues. Trimming took 4 bases from V and 4 from J, leaving 16 bases between them. Each CDR3 protein gets one entry after TCRdb re-called the PCR reads with MiXCR. Of about 640,000 distinct CDR3 sequences in the sample, 20% are singletons; the top ten hold approximately 0.9%. Study conclusions and caveats: Whereas naive cells kept under 1% of molecules in clones above 20 RNA copies, such clones held over 98% in effectors.

In this sample, this clonotype turned up many times. What it binds is unknown. The chain recombines TRBV24-1 with TRBJ1-3; D uncertain. The sample was naive CD8+ T cells from blood, with Jurkat cell RNA spiked in. Documented subset: FACS-sorted CD8+CD4-CCR7+CD45RA+ naive T cells. The source of this sequence is a human donor in good health. Some libraries in this study had Jurkat cell RNA spiked in. CDR3 in DNA: TGTGCCACCAGTGACCCCCTGGAGGCGGAGGGAAACACCATATATTTT. Translation: CATSDPLEAEGNTIYF.